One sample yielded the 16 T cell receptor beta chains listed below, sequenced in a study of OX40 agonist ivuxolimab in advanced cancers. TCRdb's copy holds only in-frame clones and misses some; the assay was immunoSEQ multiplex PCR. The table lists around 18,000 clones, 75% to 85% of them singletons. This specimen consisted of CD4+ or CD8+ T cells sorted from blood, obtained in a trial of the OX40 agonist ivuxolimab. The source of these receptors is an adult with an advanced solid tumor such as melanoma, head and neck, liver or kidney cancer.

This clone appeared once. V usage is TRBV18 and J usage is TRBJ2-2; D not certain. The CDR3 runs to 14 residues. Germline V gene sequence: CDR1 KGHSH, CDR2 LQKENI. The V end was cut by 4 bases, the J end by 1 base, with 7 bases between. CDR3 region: CASSRTGNTGELFF. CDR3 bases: TGTGCCAGCTCACGTACTGGGAACACCGGGGAGCTGTTTTTT.

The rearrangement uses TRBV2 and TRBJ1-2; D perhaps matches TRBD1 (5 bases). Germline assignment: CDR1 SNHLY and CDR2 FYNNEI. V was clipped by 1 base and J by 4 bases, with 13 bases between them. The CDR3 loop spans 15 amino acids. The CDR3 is CASSEERGLGYGYTF. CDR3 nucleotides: TGTGCCAGCAGTGAAGAGCGGGGACTGGGCTATGGCTACACCTTC.

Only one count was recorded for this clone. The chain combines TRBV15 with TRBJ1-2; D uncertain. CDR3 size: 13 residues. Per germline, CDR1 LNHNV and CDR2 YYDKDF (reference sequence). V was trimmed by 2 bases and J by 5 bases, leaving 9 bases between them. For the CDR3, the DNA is TGTGCCACCAGCAGAAGGACGGGGTATGGCTACACCTTC. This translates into CATSRRTGYGYTF.

In DNA form, the CDR3 reads TGTGCCAGCAGTTTATCAGCGGGAGGGCCGGGTAATGAGCAGTTCTTC. This encodes CASSLSAGGPGNEQFF. This chain connects TRBV28 to TRBJ2-1, with 10 bases identical to TRBD2. After removal of 1 base from V and 7 bases from J, the junction contained 7 bases not matched to a gene. The CDR3 contains 16 residues. CDR1 is MDHEN, CDR2 SYDVKM, per germline.

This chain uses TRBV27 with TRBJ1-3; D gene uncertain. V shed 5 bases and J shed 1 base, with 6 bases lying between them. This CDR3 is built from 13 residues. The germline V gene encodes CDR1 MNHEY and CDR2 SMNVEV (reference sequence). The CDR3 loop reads CASSEGSGNTIYF. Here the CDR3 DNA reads TGTGCCAGCAGTGAAGGGTCTGGAAACACCATATATTTT.

CDR3 bases: TGTGCCAGCAGTTTGGCAGCGCCAAGAGGCTACACCTTC. It is translated as CASSLAAPRGYTF. The genes are TRBV28 and TRBJ1-2; D unresolved. Germline V CDR1 and CDR2: MDHEN, SYDVKM. This CDR3 has 13 residues. With 3 bases removed from V and 8 bases from J, the gap between germline ends came to 13 bases.

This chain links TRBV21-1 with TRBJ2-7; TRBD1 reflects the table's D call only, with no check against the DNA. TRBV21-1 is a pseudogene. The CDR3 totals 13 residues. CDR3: CASSGTGEYEQYF. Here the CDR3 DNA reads TGTGCCAGCAGCGGAACAGGGGAGTACGAGCAGTACTTC.

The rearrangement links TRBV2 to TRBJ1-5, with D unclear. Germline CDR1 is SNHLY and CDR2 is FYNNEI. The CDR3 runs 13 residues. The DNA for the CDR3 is TGTGCGAGCTGGTCAGGAGGTTCGCAGCCCCAGCATTTT. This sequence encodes CASWSGGSQPQHF.

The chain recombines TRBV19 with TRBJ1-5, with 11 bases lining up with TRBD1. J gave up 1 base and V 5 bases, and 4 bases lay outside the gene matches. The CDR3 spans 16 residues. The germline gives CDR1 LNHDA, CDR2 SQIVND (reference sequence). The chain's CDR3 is CASSRTGGGSNQPQHF. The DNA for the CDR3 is TGTGCCAGTAGTCGGACAGGGGGCGGAAGCAATCAGCCCCAGCATTTT.

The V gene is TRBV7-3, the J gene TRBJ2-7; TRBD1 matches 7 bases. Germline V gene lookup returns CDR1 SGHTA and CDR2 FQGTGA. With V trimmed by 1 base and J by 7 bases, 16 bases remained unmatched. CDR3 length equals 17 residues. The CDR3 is CASSLRPGPGGPGEQYF. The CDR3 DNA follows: TGTGCCAGCAGCTTAAGGCCCGGCCCAGGGGGACCGGGAGAGCAGTACTTC.

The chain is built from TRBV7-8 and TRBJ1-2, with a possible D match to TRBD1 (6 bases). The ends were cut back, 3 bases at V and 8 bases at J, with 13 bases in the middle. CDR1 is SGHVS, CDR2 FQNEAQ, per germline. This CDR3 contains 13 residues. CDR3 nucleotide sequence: TGTGCCAGCAGCTTTGGCAGGGGTGAGGGCTACACCTTC. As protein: CASSFGRGEGYTF.

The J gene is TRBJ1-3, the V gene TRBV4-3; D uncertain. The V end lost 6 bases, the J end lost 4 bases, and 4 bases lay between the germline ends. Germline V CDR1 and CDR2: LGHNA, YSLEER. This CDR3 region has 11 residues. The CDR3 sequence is CASSIGNTIYF. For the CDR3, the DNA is TGCGCCAGCAGTATCGGAAACACCATATATTTT.

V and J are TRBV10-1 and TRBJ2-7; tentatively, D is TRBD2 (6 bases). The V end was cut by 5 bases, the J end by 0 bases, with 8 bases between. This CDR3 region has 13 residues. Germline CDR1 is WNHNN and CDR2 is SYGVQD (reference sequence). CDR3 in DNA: TGCGCCAGCAGTCCCGGGAGCTCCTACGAGCAGTACTTC. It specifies CASSPGSSYEQYF.

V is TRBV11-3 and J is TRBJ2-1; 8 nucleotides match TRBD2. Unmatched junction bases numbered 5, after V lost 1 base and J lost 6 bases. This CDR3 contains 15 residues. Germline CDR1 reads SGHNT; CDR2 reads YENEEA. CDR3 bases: TGTGCCAGCAGCTTAGGAGCGGGAGAGGTCAATGAGCAGTTCTTC. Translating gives CASSLGAGEVNEQFF.

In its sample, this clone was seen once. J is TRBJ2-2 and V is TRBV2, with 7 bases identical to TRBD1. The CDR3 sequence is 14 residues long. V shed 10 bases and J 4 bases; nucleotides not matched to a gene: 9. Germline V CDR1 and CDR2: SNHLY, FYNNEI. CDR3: CATYRGMSTGELFF. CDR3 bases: TGTGCCACATACAGGGGTATGAGCACCGGGGAGCTGTTTTTT.

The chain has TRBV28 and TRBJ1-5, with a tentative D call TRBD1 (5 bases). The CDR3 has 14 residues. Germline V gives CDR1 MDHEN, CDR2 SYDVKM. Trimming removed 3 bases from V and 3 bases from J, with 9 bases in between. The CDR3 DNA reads TGTGCCAGCAGTTTGGGGGGGGACAATCAGCCCCAGCATTTT. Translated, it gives CASSLGGDNQPQHF.